This T cell receptor (beta chain) was observed in a study of breast tumors, draining lymph nodes, adjacent tissues (dated by TCRdb to about 2016). Looking at the study overall: In breast cancer patients, the study compared the TCR beta repertoires of tumor, adjacent nontumor tissue and axillary lymph nodes. The study was designed to assess the relationships and possible T-cell exchange between tumor, surrounding tissue and draining lymph node repertoires in human breast cancer.

This clonotype has just a few counts. Its antigen target is currently unknown. No much larger clone is present one base from it, and per-base qualities are unavailable. Sequencing took place on an Illumina HiSeq 2000. TCR beta chain libraries were generated by multiplex PCR amplification. High-throughput sequencing was used to analyze the amplified TCR beta chain products. TCRdb redid the processing of the public reads, applying fastp at Q25 and MiXCR, and retained in-frame beta chains. Duplicate CDR3 protein sequences are folded into a single record with the most common DNA and genes. This sample holds about 100,000 distinct CDR3 sequences; about 20% were observed only once. The ten largest clones take up 1% to 1.5% of the sample. The germline V end is reduced by 5 bases and the J end by 5 bases; junction bases left unmatched: 11. Counted from cysteine to phenylalanine, this CDR3 has 15 amino acids. Of the read, only the CDR3 DNA is kept; its 45 bases are in frame from base 1.

Lymph node samples were obtained from the axillary draining lymph nodes of breast cancer patients. The full study reports these points: The data were judged consistent with most tumor T cells deriving from the lymph node and then expanding within tumor tissue. Tumor T-cell repertoires showed less diversity than lymph node repertoires and more diversity than nontumor tissue repertoires, and tumor T-cell repertoires showed preferential V and J gene usage. The study presented the conclusion that tumor T cells originate in lymph nodes as consistent with a hypothesis, not as something directly demonstrated. The similarity between tumor and nontumor tissue repertoires was significantly greater in luminal-like breast cancer than in basal-like breast cancer.

The rearrangement joined TRBV12-3 or TRBV12-4 to TRBJ2-7, with 8 bases matching TRBD1. The sample consisted of axillary lymph node tissue. The TCR comes from a female donor with breast cancer. Some clones in this sample may be carry-over from other donors' samples. The CDR3 protein: CASSPLRQGTDEQYF. The DNA reads as follows: TGTGCCAGCAGTCCGTTACGACAGGGGACGGACGAGCAGTACTTC.